Listed below are T cell receptor beta chains from one sample, sequenced in a study of T cells after yellow fever vaccination. Via MiXCR, TCRdb re-called the 5' RACE reads, giving one row per CDR3 protein. The sample consists of about 340,000 distinct CDR3 sequences, under 15% of them appearing once. The sample here was CD4+ T cells sorted from PBMCs, taken 15 days after the yellow fever booster vaccination. These receptor sequences come from a man aged 18-30 years who received the YFV17D yellow fever vaccine. The CDR3 runs from the conserved cysteine through the conserved F or W. The order of the fields is J gene, CDR3 length, clone size, D gene, V gene, CDR3 protein, CDR3 DNA. The D gene is left open where the match is weak. Not all rows give a size; the values are once, few, many and, for expanded clones, a class.

j_call: TRBJ2-5
cdr3_length: 14
clone_size: -
d_call: -
v_call: TRBV7-6
cdr3_aa: CASSLSDGFETQYF
cdr3_nt: TGTGCCAGCAGCTTATCGGACGGTTTTGAGACCCAGTACTTC

j_call: TRBJ2-3
cdr3_length: 16
clone_size: -
d_call: TRBD1
v_call: TRBV7-2
cdr3_aa: CASSLYRDRGQDTQYF
cdr3_nt: TGTGCCAGCAGCTTGTACCGGGACAGGGGGCAAGATACGCAGTATTTT

j_call: TRBJ1-2
cdr3_length: 14
clone_size: -
d_call: TRBD1
v_call: TRBV5-1
cdr3_aa: CASSIQGASEGYTF
cdr3_nt: TGCGCCAGCAGCATACAGGGGGCGTCGGAAGGCTACACCTTC

j_call: TRBJ2-3
cdr3_length: 13
clone_size: -
d_call: -
v_call: TRBV20-1
cdr3_aa: CSARKGPKYTQYF
cdr3_nt: TGCAGTGCTAGAAAGGGACCTAAGTATACGCAGTATTTT

j_call: TRBJ2-1
cdr3_length: 11
clone_size: -
d_call: -
v_call: TRBV20-1
cdr3_aa: CSVRGRRPQFF
cdr3_nt: TGCAGTGTCAGGGGGAGGAGGCCACAGTTCTTC

j_call: TRBJ1-5
cdr3_length: 13
clone_size: -
d_call: -
v_call: TRBV6-6
cdr3_aa: CASTLGGNQPQHF
cdr3_nt: TGTGCCAGCACCCTTGGGGGCAATCAGCCCCAGCATTTT

j_call: TRBJ2-1
cdr3_length: 15
clone_size: -
d_call: -
v_call: TRBV9
cdr3_aa: CASSVTGTVYNEQFF
cdr3_nt: TGTGCCAGCAGCGTAACCGGGACGGTCTACAATGAGCAGTTCTTC

j_call: TRBJ1-1
cdr3_length: 16
clone_size: few
d_call: -
v_call: TRBV7-2
cdr3_aa: CASSLVPLWGRNEAFF
cdr3_nt: TGTGCCAGCAGCTTAGTCCCCCTGTGGGGGCGGAATGAAGCTTTCTTT

j_call: TRBJ2-1
cdr3_length: 14
clone_size: -
d_call: TRBD2
v_call: TRBV20-1
cdr3_aa: CSARISGGNNEQFF
cdr3_nt: TGCAGTGCTAGAATAAGCGGGGGAAACAATGAGCAGTTCTTC

j_call: TRBJ1-1
cdr3_length: 13
clone_size: -
d_call: TRBD1
v_call: TRBV3-1
cdr3_aa: CASSQGGTAKAFF
cdr3_nt: TGTGCCAGCAGCCAAGGAGGGACAGCCAAAGCTTTCTTT

j_call: TRBJ2-3
cdr3_length: 14
clone_size: few
d_call: -
v_call: TRBV5-6
cdr3_aa: CASTLRPSTDTQYF
cdr3_nt: TGTGCCAGCACCCTCCGCCCTAGCACAGATACGCAGTATTTT

j_call: TRBJ1-4
cdr3_length: 18
clone_size: few
d_call: TRBD1
v_call: TRBV6-1
cdr3_aa: CASSEALPTGGTNEKLFF
cdr3_nt: TGTGCCAGCAGTGAAGCGCTTCCGACAGGGGGCACTAATGAAAAACTGTTTTTT

j_call: TRBJ2-7
cdr3_length: 14
clone_size: -
d_call: -
v_call: TRBV7-2
cdr3_aa: CASRPPGLPYEQYF
cdr3_nt: TGTGCCAGCAGACCCCCTGGGCTGCCCTACGAGCAGTACTTC

j_call: TRBJ2-5
cdr3_length: 12
clone_size: few
d_call: -
v_call: TRBV20-1
cdr3_aa: CSAGVLGETQYF
cdr3_nt: TGCAGTGCCGGAGTCCTCGGGGAGACCCAGTACTTC

j_call: TRBJ1-2
cdr3_length: 12
clone_size: -
d_call: -
v_call: TRBV9
cdr3_aa: CASSVGPHGYTF
cdr3_nt: TGTGCCAGCAGCGTAGGGCCCCATGGCTACACCTTC

j_call: TRBJ2-5
cdr3_length: 13
clone_size: few
d_call: -
v_call: TRBV20-1
cdr3_aa: CSATGTVKETQYF
cdr3_nt: TGCAGTGCAACTGGGACTGTAAAAGAGACCCAGTACTTC

j_call: TRBJ2-5
cdr3_length: 16
clone_size: few
d_call: -
v_call: TRBV6-2/TRBV6-3
cdr3_aa: CASWLERGGGPETQYF
cdr3_nt: TGTGCCAGTTGGCTGGAGAGGGGGGGCGGACCAGAGACCCAGTACTTC

j_call: TRBJ1-2
cdr3_length: 15
clone_size: -
d_call: -
v_call: TRBV5-5
cdr3_aa: CASSLDVGDNYGYTF
cdr3_nt: TGTGCCAGCAGCTTGGACGTGGGGGACAACTATGGCTACACCTTC

j_call: TRBJ2-3
cdr3_length: 16
clone_size: -
d_call: -
v_call: TRBV7-3
cdr3_aa: CASSLTGGASTDTQYF
cdr3_nt: TGTGCCAGCAGCTTAACCGGGGGAGCTAGCACAGATACGCAGTATTTT

j_call: TRBJ2-1
cdr3_length: 16
clone_size: few
d_call: TRBD1
v_call: TRBV28
cdr3_aa: CASSSTGANSYNEQFF
cdr3_nt: TGTGCCAGCAGTTCCACAGGGGCGAACTCCTACAATGAGCAGTTCTTC

j_call: TRBJ1-3
cdr3_length: 15
clone_size: -
d_call: -
v_call: TRBV10-3
cdr3_aa: CAISEGQSSGNTIYF
cdr3_nt: TGTGCCATCAGTGAGGGTCAGAGCTCTGGAAACACCATATATTTT

j_call: TRBJ1-1
cdr3_length: 13
clone_size: -
d_call: TRBD1
v_call: TRBV20-1
cdr3_aa: CSARDRVITEAFF
cdr3_nt: TGCAGTGCTAGGGACAGGGTGATCACTGAAGCTTTCTTT